A selection of T cell receptor beta chains follows, all from one sample in a study of graft-versus-host responses after intestinal transplantation. Their recognized antigens are unknown. Sequencing used immunoSEQ multiplex PCR; TCRdb keeps in-frame clones, though not all of them. The sample yields approximately 50,000 clones, roughly 84% seen once. The source material was unstimulated CD4+ T cells sorted from spleen or lymph node cells, sampled before transplant. The receptors originated from a human donor who was the organ donor for an intestinal transplant. Each CDR3 is given with its conserved first and last residue. The D gene is left open where the match is weak. For some rows the clone size is stated as once, few or many, or as a class when expanded; others skip it.

clone size: .
V gene: TRBV7-2
D gene: TRBD1
J gene: TRBJ2-5
CDR3 protein: CASSAGQGWVVQETQYF
CDR3 DNA: TGTGCCAGCAGCGCGGGACAGGGATGGGTGGTACAAGAGACCCAGTACTTC

clone size: .
V gene: TRBV5-1
D gene: TRBD2
J gene: TRBJ2-3
CDR3 protein: CASSLGSGRADTQYF
CDR3 DNA: TGCGCCAGCAGCTTGGGGAGCGGGAGGGCAGATACGCAGTATTTT

clone size: .
V gene: TRBV7-9
D gene: .
J gene: TRBJ1-3
CDR3 protein: CASSPSSIRDPGDTIYF
CDR3 DNA: TGTGCCAGCAGCCCGTCATCCATCAGGGATCCTGGGGACACCATATATTTT

clone size: .
V gene: TRBV5-1
D gene: .
J gene: TRBJ1-5
CDR3 protein: CASSLSAGQPQHF
CDR3 DNA: TGCGCCAGCAGCTTATCGGCGGGACAGCCCCAGCATTTT

clone size: .
V gene: TRBV7-2
D gene: TRBD2
J gene: TRBJ2-2
CDR3 protein: CASSLRGLAGGTGELFF
CDR3 DNA: TGTGCCAGCAGCTTAAGAGGACTAGCGGGAGGGACCGGGGAGCTGTTTTTT

clone size: once
V gene: TRBV6-1
D gene: .
J gene: TRBJ1-2
CDR3 protein: CASSDAGAGAGGYTF
CDR3 DNA: TGTGCCAGCAGCGACGCGGGGGCAGGGGCGGGGGGCTACACCTTC

clone size: .
V gene: TRBV2
D gene: .
J gene: TRBJ1-1
CDR3 protein: CASSVSYTEAFF
CDR3 DNA: TGTGCCAGCAGTGTTTCGTACACTGAAGCTTTCTTT

clone size: .
V gene: TRBV14
D gene: TRBD2
J gene: TRBJ2-3
CDR3 protein: CASSPGIAGGADTQYF
CDR3 DNA: TGTGCCAGCAGCCCCGGAATAGCGGGTGGGGCAGATACGCAGTATTTT

clone size: .
V gene: TRBV10-2
D gene: .
J gene: TRBJ1-2
CDR3 protein: CASSESGHYGYTF
CDR3 DNA: TGCGCCAGCAGTGAGTCGGGACACTATGGCTACACCTTC

clone size: .
V gene: TRBV5-6
D gene: TRBD1
J gene: TRBJ2-3
CDR3 protein: CASSLPGQGTDTQYF
CDR3 DNA: TGTGCCAGCAGCCTACCCGGACAGGGCACAGATACGCAGTATTTT

clone size: .
V gene: TRBV19
D gene: TRBD1
J gene: TRBJ2-7
CDR3 protein: CASSPHGDRVTYEQYF
CDR3 DNA: TGTGCCAGTAGTCCCCACGGGGACAGGGTTACCTACGAGCAGTACTTC

clone size: .
V gene: TRBV10-1
D gene: .
J gene: TRBJ2-4
CDR3 protein: CASSDGEGVAKNIQYF
CDR3 DNA: TGCGCCAGCAGTGATGGGGAGGGGGTAGCCAAAAACATTCAGTACTTC

clone size: .
V gene: TRBV7-9
D gene: .
J gene: TRBJ1-2
CDR3 protein: CASSLGRPYGYTF
CDR3 DNA: TGTGCCAGCAGCTTAGGGAGACCCTATGGCTACACCTTC

clone size: .
V gene: TRBV27
D gene: .
J gene: TRBJ2-5
CDR3 protein: CASRSSGETQYF
CDR3 DNA: TGTGCCAGCAGAAGTAGTGGGGAGACCCAGTACTTC

clone size: .
V gene: TRBV14
D gene: .
J gene: TRBJ1-6
CDR3 protein: CASSRVANSPLHF
CDR3 DNA: TGTGCCAGCAGCCGGGTGGCAAATTCACCCCTCCACTTT

clone size: .
V gene: TRBV12-2
D gene: .
J gene: TRBJ2-3
CDR3 protein: CASRLAQRRELGDTQYF
CDR3 DNA: TGTGCAAGTCGCTTAGCGCAAAGGCGGGAGCTTGGGGATACGCAGTATTTT

clone size: .
V gene: TRBV10-1
D gene: .
J gene: TRBJ1-1
CDR3 protein: CASSESQPGHVNTEAFF
CDR3 DNA: TGCGCCAGCAGTGAGTCCCAGCCGGGACACGTGAACACTGAAGCTTTCTTT

clone size: .
V gene: TRBV5-8
D gene: TRBD1
J gene: TRBJ2-3
CDR3 protein: CASSWTGVRTDTQYF
CDR3 DNA: TGTGCCAGCAGCTGGACAGGGGTGAGGACAGATACGCAGTATTTT

clone size: .
V gene: TRBV11-2
D gene: TRBD1
J gene: TRBJ1-2
CDR3 protein: CASSLARGHGYTF
CDR3 DNA: TGTGCCAGCAGCTTAGCCAGGGGGCATGGCTACACCTTC

clone size: once
V gene: TRBV30
D gene: .
J gene: TRBJ1-2
CDR3 protein: CAWSVLSNYGYTF
CDR3 DNA: TGTGCCTGGAGTGTACTTTCTAACTATGGCTACACCTTC

clone size: .
V gene: TRBV7-2
D gene: TRBD2
J gene: TRBJ2-7
CDR3 protein: CASSLGGSGRGYEQYF
CDR3 DNA: TGTGCCAGCAGCTTAGGGGGTAGCGGGAGAGGGTACGAGCAGTACTTC

clone size: .
V gene: TRBV6-6
D gene: TRBD1
J gene: TRBJ1-2
CDR3 protein: CASRDRTGGRYGYTF
CDR3 DNA: TGTGCCAGCAGGGACCGGACAGGGGGCCGATATGGCTACACCTTC

clone size: .
V gene: TRBV5-1
D gene: .
J gene: TRBJ2-5
CDR3 protein: CASSLNQETQYF
CDR3 DNA: TGCGCCAGCAGCTTGAACCAAGAGACCCAGTACTTC

clone size: .
V gene: TRBV11-2
D gene: .
J gene: TRBJ2-5
CDR3 protein: CASSLRLGIQETQYF
CDR3 DNA: TGTGCCAGCAGCTTAAGGCTGGGCATTCAAGAGACCCAGTACTTC

clone size: .
V gene: TRBV30
D gene: .
J gene: TRBJ1-2
CDR3 protein: CAWSVRGRGDYGYTF
CDR3 DNA: TGTGCCTGGAGTGTACGGGGGAGGGGAGACTATGGCTACACCTTC

clone size: .
V gene: TRBV7-2
D gene: .
J gene: TRBJ2-1
CDR3 protein: CASSPYNEQFF
CDR3 DNA: TGTGCCAGCAGCCCCTACAATGAGCAGTTCTTC

clone size: .
V gene: TRBV19
D gene: TRBD2
J gene: TRBJ2-5
CDR3 protein: CASRGAGGERETQYF
CDR3 DNA: TGTGCCAGTAGAGGAGCGGGGGGCGAGAGGGAGACCCAGTACTTC

clone size: .
V gene: TRBV18
D gene: TRBD1
J gene: TRBJ1-2
CDR3 protein: CASSPGTGGHGYTF
CDR3 DNA: TGTGCCAGCTCACCAGGGACAGGGGGCCATGGCTACACCTTC

clone size: .
V gene: TRBV5-4
D gene: TRBD2
J gene: TRBJ2-7
CDR3 protein: CASSSLAGGPGEQYF
CDR3 DNA: TGTGCCAGCAGCTCACTAGCGGGAGGGCCTGGCGAGCAGTACTTC

clone size: .
V gene: TRBV18
D gene: .
J gene: TRBJ2-2
CDR3 protein: CASSHRAGELFF
CDR3 DNA: TGTGCCAGCTCACACAGGGCCGGGGAGCTGTTTTTT

clone size: .
V gene: TRBV11-2
D gene: .
J gene: TRBJ2-5
CDR3 protein: CASTGGPRETQYF
CDR3 DNA: TGTGCCAGCACCGGGGGGCCGAGGGAGACCCAGTACTTC

clone size: .
V gene: TRBV5-4
D gene: TRBD2
J gene: TRBJ2-7
CDR3 protein: CASSATSGGYEQYF
CDR3 DNA: TGTGCCAGCAGCGCTACTAGCGGGGGGTACGAGCAGTACTTC